This passage covers 20 T cell receptor beta chains from one sample sequenced in a study of type 1 regulatory T cells. In TCRdb, the reads were re-called with MiXCR into one record per CDR3 protein. The table lists about 62,000 distinct CDR3 sequences, roughly two thirds of them singletons. No antigen has been identified for these receptors. The sample was cultured non-Tr1 T cells, either the whole culture or a sorted T cell fraction (not recorded which). The receptors were sampled from a human donor in good health.

This clonotype was observed a few times. The chain uses TRBV28 and TRBJ1-1; D is possibly TRBD1 (5 bases). The V end lost 4 bases, the J end lost 1 base, and 10 bases lay between the germline ends. This CDR3 has 14 amino acids. The germline gives CDR1 MDHEN, CDR2 SYDVKM. CDR3 DNA sequence: TGTGCCAGCAGTTGGGACGGGAGGAACACTGAAGCTTTCTTT. This codes for CASSWDGRNTEAFF. The variable domain in full, completed from reference TRBV28 and TRBJ1-1, reads DVKVTQSSRYLVKRTGEKVFLECVQDMDHENMFWYRQDPGLGLRLIYFSYDVKMKEKGDIPEGYSVSREKKERFSLILESASTNQTSMYLCASSWDGRNTEAFFGQGTRLTVV.

In this sample, this clonotype turned up a few times. The rearrangement links TRBV28 to TRBJ1-5, with D possibly being TRBD1 (5 bases). Trimming shortened V by 5 bases and J by 6 bases, and 20 bases separated the two germline ends. Per the germline V gene, CDR1 is MDHEN and CDR2 is SYDVKM. The CDR3 is 16 amino acids. CDR3 in DNA: TGTGCCAGCAGTACCCGGCTGGGGGGTGGGTCTCAGCCCCAGCATTTT. As protein: CASSTRLGGGSQPQHF.

The V gene is TRBV7-9, the J gene TRBJ2-1; unclear D gene. This CDR3 has 16 residues. CDR1 and CDR2 from the germline V gene are SEHNR and FQNEAQ (reference sequence). V lost 5 bases and J 3 bases, leaving 17 bases between the germline ends. CDR3 coding DNA: TGTGCCAGCAGCCGGCGCGTCGGCGGTTTCTACAATGAGCAGTTCTTC. This sequence encodes CASSRRVGGFYNEQFF.

About this clonotype itself: Since a much larger clone is just one base distant, this may be a read error. The CDR3 nucleotides are TGTACCAGCAGCCCCGGGGGGCATAGCAATCAGCCCCAGCATTTT. This sequence encodes CTSSPGGHSNQPQHF. The genes are TRBV27 and TRBJ1-5; D perhaps matches TRBD1 (6 bases). The germline gives CDR1 MNHEY, CDR2 SMNVEV (reference sequence). The CDR3 contains 15 residues.

The chain uses TRBV20-1 and TRBJ2-1, with 10 bases lining up with TRBD2. V lost 0 bases, J lost 7 bases, and 15 bases stayed unmatched. This CDR3 spans 18 amino acids. Germline CDR1 is DFQATT and CDR2 is SNEGSKA (reference sequence). CDR3 in DNA: TGCAGTGCTAGAGACCCCCGTCGAAGCGGGAGGGCCGGAAATGAGCAGTTCTTC. The encoded protein is CSARDPRRSGRAGNEQFF.

The chain combines TRBV13 with TRBJ1-6; possibly TRBD1 for D (5 bases). Trimming removed 2 bases from V and 0 bases from J, with 8 bases in between. Germline CDR1 PRHDT, CDR2 FYEKMQ (reference sequence). The CDR3 consists of 16 residues. The CDR3 sequence is CASSLRGGSYNSPLHF. CDR3 bases: TGTGCCAGCAGCTTAAGGGGCGGCTCCTATAATTCACCCCTCCACTTT.

V gene TRBV9 combines with J gene TRBJ2-1; 10 nucleotides match TRBD2. CDR3 size: 14 residues. Germline CDR1 is SGDLS and CDR2 is YYNGEE. Trimming at V came to 4 bases and at J to 5 bases, leaving 3 bases not matched to a gene. The CDR3 DNA reads TGTGCCAGCAGCCCCGGACTAGCGGACAATGAGCAGTTCTTC. Protein product: CASSPGLADNEQFF.

This clonotype was counted at least ten times. This chain joins TRBV28 and TRBJ1-1; D remains unclear. This CDR3 spans 14 amino acids. CDR1 and CDR2 (germline): MDHEN, SYDVKM. Trimming took off 2 bases at V and 4 bases at J, with 11 bases between the two ends. The DNA of the CDR3 is TGTGCCAGCAGTTTAATTGTTCCGGTCACTGAAGCTTTCTTT. As protein: CASSLIVPVTEAFF.

The J gene is TRBJ2-1, the V gene TRBV28, with 8 bases fitting TRBD2. The CDR3 loop spans 19 amino acids. J lost 5 bases, V lost 6 bases, and 21 bases had no gene match. Germline CDR1 is MDHEN and CDR2 is SYDVKM. The CDR3 region is CASSYRRVNLAGRHNEQFF. For the CDR3, the DNA is TGTGCCAGCAGCTACAGACGTGTGAACTTAGCGGGAAGACACAATGAGCAGTTCTTC.

By its share, this clonotype is medium-sized. The CDR3 here is CAISEVRIGNTEAFF. CDR3 sequence (DNA): TGTGCCATCAGTGAGGTCCGGATTGGGAACACTGAAGCTTTCTTT. The rearrangement uses TRBV10-3 and TRBJ1-1; unclear D gene. Trimming removed 2 bases at V and 1 base at J, with 11 bases between. Germline V CDR1 and CDR2: ENHRY, SYGVKD. The CDR3 is 15 residues long.

The gene calls are TRBV20-1 and TRBJ2-2; D is ambiguous. Germline V CDR1 and CDR2: DFQATT, SNEGSKA (reference sequence). Trimming shortened V by 4 bases and J by 1 base, and 16 bases separated the two germline ends. CDR3 length: 16 residues. The CDR3, as DNA: TGCAGTGCTACAAGACGCGACGGGCAGAACACCGGGGAGCTGTTTTTT. It translates to CSATRRDGQNTGELFF.

J is TRBJ1-1 and V is TRBV7-9; D unresolved. The germline V gene encodes CDR1 SEHNR and CDR2 FQNEAQ (reference sequence). The CDR3 extends over 13 amino acids. With 5 bases removed from V and 5 bases from J, the gap between germline ends came to 12 bases. In nucleotides, the CDR3 is TGTGCCAGCAGCGGCCCCGGAAGGACTGAAGCTTTCTTT. Translated: CASSGPGRTEAFF.

This clonotype was counted a few times. The V gene is TRBV7-9, the J gene TRBJ2-2, with a weak D call TRBD1 (6 bases). CDR1 and CDR2 (germline): SEHNR, FQNEAQ (reference sequence). The ends were cut back, 6 bases at V and 0 bases at J, with 23 bases in the middle. The CDR3 covers 19 residues. In DNA, the CDR3 is TGTGCCAGCAGTTCGCCCTCGGTTCGAGGGGGAGCGAACACCGGGGAGCTGTTTTTT. As protein: CASSSPSVRGGANTGELFF.

This chain uses TRBV2 with TRBJ1-1, with 7 bases lining up with TRBD1. Germline values: CDR1 SNHLY, CDR2 FYNNEI. J was trimmed by 3 bases and V by 5 bases; bases with no gene match: 3. This CDR3 is built from 13 residues. The CDR3 reads CASSSDRDTEAFF. The CDR3 DNA is TGTGCCAGCAGTTCAGACAGGGACACTGAAGCTTTCTTT.

This chain uses TRBV3-1 with TRBJ2-1; 9 positions agree with TRBD2. The CDR3 contains 16 residues. J lost 3 bases, V lost 0 bases, and 3 bases had no gene match. CDR1 LGHDT and CDR2 YNNKEL come from the germline V gene (reference sequence). The chain's CDR3 is CASSQEWREGYNEQFF. In nucleotides, the CDR3 is TGTGCCAGCAGCCAAGAGTGGCGGGAGGGCTACAATGAGCAGTTCTTC.

This clonotype was seen only a few times. The chain is built from TRBV25-1 and TRBJ2-2, with D perhaps being TRBD1 or TRBD2 (5 bases each). V dropped 5 bases and J dropped 6 bases, with 7 bases sitting between them. Germline loops: CDR1 MGHDK, CDR2 SYGVNS. The CDR3 has 12 amino acids. The DNA for the CDR3 is TGTGCCAGCAGTCGGGGCGCCGGGGAGCTGTTTTTT. This gives the protein CASSRGAGELFF.

The J gene is TRBJ1-4, the V gene TRBV12-3 or TRBV12-4; 7 positions match TRBD1. The CDR3 loop spans 14 amino acids. Germline trimming cut 7 bases from V and 8 bases from J; bases unmatched to any gene: 10. The CDR3 bases are TGTGCCAGCACCTCTGGACAGGACGGGGAAAAACTGTTTTTT. It codes for CASTSGQDGEKLFF.

The V and J genes are TRBV2 and TRBJ2-5; 7 bases match TRBD2. Germline CDR1 reads SNHLY; CDR2 reads FYNNEI. With 4 bases clipped from V and 1 base from J, the junction kept 15 bases outside the gene matches. The CDR3 sequence is 18 residues long. For the CDR3, the DNA is TGTGCCAGCAGTGGGGGCCGAGGGCAGCGGGGCTTCCAAGAGACCCAGTACTTC. This translates into CASSGGRGQRGFQETQYF.

This clonotype was observed a few times. The rearrangement uses TRBV3-1 and TRBJ2-3; D is undetermined. The V end was cut by 1 base, the J end by 4 bases, with 6 bases between. The germline V gene has CDR1 LGHDT and CDR2 YNNKEL (reference sequence). There are 13 residues in the CDR3. The CDR3 bases are TGTGCCAGCAGCCAAGGAGTAGCAGATACGCAGTATTTT. It translates to CASSQGVADTQYF.

The chain combines TRBV6-1 with TRBJ2-5, with D tentatively TRBD1 or TRBD2 (5 bases each). V lost 3 bases and J lost 5, with 16 bases in between. CDR3 size: 15 residues. The V gene's germline CDR1 is MNHNS and CDR2 SASEGT. The CDR3 is CASSEGPTSGETQYF. DNA for the CDR3: TGTGCCAGCAGTGAGGGACCGACGTCGGGGGAGACCCAGTACTTC.